The 27 T cell receptor beta chains below were found in one sample sequenced in a study of T cells in Graves' hyperthyroidism and ophthalmopathy. Amplified TCR beta CDR3 regions derived from RNA transcripts. The TCR CDR3 first-round RT-PCR relied on the HTBI primer set. One entry per CDR3 protein results from TCRdb running MiXCR on the multiplex PCR reads. The sample consists of about 560,000 distinct CDR3 sequences, around 13% of them appearing once. What was sequenced was blood. These receptors came from a woman aged 40 to 50 with Graves' hyperthyroidism.

This clonotype was recorded at least ten times. V and J are TRBV19 and TRBJ1-2, with 12 bases aligning to TRBD1. V dropped 5 bases and J dropped 4; count of bases not matched to a gene: 11. The CDR3 spans 17 residues. Germline V gene sequence: CDR1 LNHDA, CDR2 SQIVND (reference sequence). The CDR3 DNA is TGTGCCAGTAGTGCAAGCCGGGACAGGGGGCTCGGCTATGGCTACACCTTC. Translated, it gives CASSASRDRGLGYGYTF.

The V and J genes are TRBV5-1 and TRBJ2-2; possible D gene TRBD2, 5 bases. Germline CDR1 and CDR2: SGHRS and YFSETQ. V lost 2 bases and J lost 4, with 12 bases in between. CDR3 size: 15 residues. The CDR3 region is CASSFILASTGELFF. Written as DNA, the CDR3 is TGCGCCAGCAGCTTCATCCTAGCAAGCACCGGGGAGCTGTTTTTT. The whole variable domain, filled in from reference TRBV5-1 and TRBJ2-2, reads KAGVTQTPRYLIKTRGQQVTLSCSPISGHRSVSWYQQTPGQGLQFLFEYFSETQRNKGNFPGRFSGRQFSNSRSEMNVSTLELGDSALYLCASSFILASTGELFFGEGSRLTVL.

This clonotype was counted a few times. The chain carries TRBV20-1 and TRBJ1-2; D gene ambiguous. The CDR3 spans 13 residues. V gave up 2 bases and J gave up 2 bases, with 9 bases separating them. The V gene's germline CDR1 is DFQATT and CDR2 SNEGSKA (reference sequence). This chain's CDR3 is CSARPSGNYGYTF. The CDR3 DNA reads as TGCAGTGCTAGACCGTCCGGGAACTATGGCTACACCTTC.

About this clonotype: A much larger clone is a single base away; this may be a read error. J is TRBJ1-1 and V is TRBV6-1; maybe TRBD1 (6 bases). The CDR3 is made up of 15 amino acids. Germline CDR1 and CDR2: MNHNS and SASEGT. The CDR3 region has the DNA TGTGCCAGCAGTGAAGGTCGACAGGCGCACACTAAAGCTTTCTTT. Amino acid sequence: CASSEGRQAHTKAFF.

The table lists this clonotype with a few counts. This chain joins TRBV27 and TRBJ2-5; 10 bases line up with TRBD1. Germline V gene sequence: CDR1 MNHEY, CDR2 SMNVEV (reference sequence). The CDR3 covers 14 residues. Trimming at V came to 5 bases and at J to 9 bases, leaving 9 bases not matched to a gene. The CDR3 reads CASSPGQGFSAQYF. DNA of the CDR3: TGTGCCAGCAGTCCGGGACAGGGGTTTTCAGCCCAGTACTTC.

The chain uses TRBV5-1 and TRBJ2-7; 7 bases align to TRBD1. The CDR3 totals 13 residues. Germline V gene lookup returns CDR1 SGHRS and CDR2 YFSETQ. V shed 4 bases, J shed 5 bases, and the junction held 6 bases outside the gene matches. This CDR3 reads CASSIGTENEQYF. CDR3 bases: TGCGCCAGCAGCATCGGGACAGAGAACGAGCAGTACTTC. Full variable domain (missing parts from reference TRBV5-1 and TRBJ2-7): KAGVTQTPRYLIKTRGQQVTLSCSPISGHRSVSWYQQTPGQGLQFLFEYFSETQRNKGNFPGRFSGRQFSNSRSEMNVSTLELGDSALYLCASSIGTENEQYFGPGTRLTVT.

This clonotype has at least ten counts. V usage is TRBV19 and J usage is TRBJ2-1; D perhaps matches TRBD1 (6 bases). The CDR3 has 16 residues. V lost 3 bases and J 3 bases, leaving 15 bases between the germline ends. The germline V gene encodes CDR1 LNHDA and CDR2 SQIVND (reference sequence). CDR3 in DNA: TGTGCCAGTAGTATCCCAGGGGCAGGGAGCTACAATGAGCAGTTCTTC. It yields the protein CASSIPGAGSYNEQFF.

In its sample, this clonotype was seen many times. The rearrangement links TRBV6-1 to TRBJ2-3, with D maybe TRBD2 (5 bases). V gave up 2 bases and J gave up 1 base, with 10 bases separating them. Germline loops: CDR1 MNHNS, CDR2 SASEGT. The CDR3 totals 15 residues. The CDR3 region has the DNA TGTGCCAGCAGTGAACCGTTTAGCGGCACAGATACGCAGTATTTT. As protein: CASSEPFSGTDTQYF.

This clonotype turned up a few times. The chain is built from TRBV7-8 and TRBJ2-2, with D unresolved. This CDR3 spans 15 amino acids. Trimming removed 2 bases at V and 0 bases at J, with 7 bases between. Germline assignment: CDR1 SGHVS and CDR2 FQNEAQ. CDR3 protein: CASSLQTSNTGELFF. CDR3 nucleotides: TGTGCCAGCAGCTTACAGACCTCGAACACCGGGGAGCTGTTTTTT. Full variable domain (outside the CDR3, taken from reference TRBV7-8 and TRBJ2-2): GAGVSQSPRYKVAKRGQDVALRCDPISGHVSLFWYQQALGQGPEFLTYFQNEAQLDKSGLPSDRFFAERPEGSVSTLKIQRTQQEDSAVYLCASSLQTSNTGELFFGEGSRLTVL.

This clonotype was found many times. The rearrangement links TRBV28 to TRBJ2-3; the match to TRBD2 covers 8 bases. This CDR3 region has 18 residues. Germline V gene data show CDR1 as MDHEN and CDR2 as SYDVKM. V lost 1 base, J lost 6 bases, and 15 bases stayed unmatched. The CDR3 protein is CASSLYPGGGAGVDTQYF. The CDR3 coding sequence is TGTGCCAGCAGTTTATACCCCGGAGGGGGAGCGGGAGTGGATACGCAGTATTTT.

There are many counts of this clonotype. The chain is built from TRBV28 and TRBJ1-3, with a tentative D call TRBD1 (6 bases). Germline V gene lookup returns CDR1 MDHEN and CDR2 SYDVKM. This CDR3 spans 15 amino acids. V dropped 6 bases and J dropped 7 bases, with 19 bases sitting between them. CDR3 amino acids: CASSHRESRVNTIYF. CDR3 in DNA: TGTGCCAGCAGCCACAGGGAGTCACGTGTGAACACCATATATTTT.

The CDR3 protein is CASSPLPQPQHF. The CDR3 nucleotides read TGTGCCAGCAGTCCACTTCCTCAGCCCCAGCATTTT. V gene TRBV12-3 or TRBV12-4 combines with J gene TRBJ1-5; D call uncertain. The CDR3 is made up of 12 amino acids. V dropped 5 bases and J dropped 6 bases, with 8 bases sitting between them.

This clonotype came up many times. The rearrangement links TRBV11-2 to TRBJ2-3; the D is unclear. The CDR3 extends over 15 amino acids. The V end was cut by 0 bases, the J end by 0 bases, with 7 bases between. CDR1 is SGHAT, CDR2 FQNNGV, per germline. The CDR3 DNA reads as TGTGCCAGCAGCTTAGACTCCGCTAGCACAGATACGCAGTATTTT. The encoded protein is CASSLDSASTDTQYF.

In this sample, this clonotype turned up many times. V and J are TRBV11-2 and TRBJ2-7, with 9 positions matching TRBD2. The junction had 8 bases not matched to a gene; V was cut back by 4 bases and J by 4 bases. CDR3 length equals 15 residues. The germline CDR1 and CDR2 sequences are SGHAT and FQNNGV. The CDR3: CASSSLSAGGYEQYF. CDR3 DNA: TGTGCCAGCAGCTCCCTCTCAGCGGGAGGTTACGAGCAGTACTTC.

This clonotype was seen repeatedly, ten times or more. At one end, the junction sequence differs from germline, possibly due to a read error. The chain employs TRBV28 and TRBJ1-1; 7 bases map to TRBD1. Germline lookup yields CDR1 MDHEN and CDR2 SYDVKM. This CDR3 region has 12 residues. The CDR3 bases are TGTGCCAGCAGTCGGGGAGGGGGCGCTTTGCTCTTT. The encoded protein is CASSRGGGALLF. Together with reference TRBV28 and TRBJ1-1, the CDR3 gives the full variable domain: DVKVTQSSRYLVKRTGEKVFLECVQDMDHENMFWYRQDPGLGLRLIYFSYDVKMKEKGDIPEGYSVSREKKERFSLILESASTNQTSMYLCASSRGGGALLFGQGTRLTVV.

This clonotype was seen at least ten times. This chain uses TRBV27 with TRBJ1-2, with unresolved D. The CDR3 sequence is 14 residues long. The germline V gene encodes CDR1 MNHEY and CDR2 SMNVEV (reference sequence). Trimming took 4 bases from V and 1 from J, leaving 10 bases between them. The chain's CDR3 is CASSSTKVNYGYTF. DNA of the CDR3: TGTGCCAGCAGTTCCACTAAGGTTAACTATGGCTACACCTTC.

The CDR3 DNA follows: TGTGCCAGCAGCTTGGAAGGACTAGCGGGCAATGAGCAGTTCTTC. Translating it yields CASSLEGLAGNEQFF. V and J are TRBV5-8 and TRBJ2-1; 11 bases are a match to TRBD2. Germline lookup yields CDR1 SGHTS and CDR2 YDEGEE. Germline trimming cut 0 bases from V and 6 bases from J; bases unmatched to any gene: 2. The CDR3 runs to 15 residues.

This clonotype was observed many times. The chain uses TRBV27 and TRBJ2-5; 10 bases line up with TRBD2. CDR1 MNHEY and CDR2 SMNVEV come from the germline V gene (reference sequence). V was pared by 5 bases and J by 0 bases, with 6 bases of the junction left unmatched. This CDR3 has 16 residues. CDR3 sequence (DNA): TGTGCCAGCAGTCCCGGGACTAGCGCGTACCAAGAGACCCAGTACTTC. Residues: CASSPGTSAYQETQYF.

This clonotype was counted a few times. This sequence joins TRBV6-1 and TRBJ2-5; D perhaps matches TRBD2 (6 bases). The V end lost 6 bases, the J end lost 3 bases, and 14 bases lay between the germline ends. The length of the CDR3 is 14 residues. CDR1 and CDR2 from the germline V gene are MNHNS and SASEGT. The DNA for the CDR3 is TGTGCCAGCAGCCTCCTTGGGGGGAAAGAGACCCAGTACTTC. Translation gives CASSLLGGKETQYF.

This clonotype was counted many times. This sequence joins TRBV3-1 and TRBJ2-7, with TRBD2 as a possible D gene (6 bases). V was shortened by 1 base and J by 3 bases, with 13 bases between the two germline ends. CDR1 is LGHDT and CDR2 is YNNKEL in the germline V gene (reference sequence). This CDR3 contains 15 residues. The CDR3 loop is CASSQAISGNYEQYF. DNA of the CDR3: TGTGCCAGCAGCCAAGCCATTAGCGGAAACTACGAGCAGTACTTC.

This clonotype was detected many times. The chain has TRBV28 and TRBJ2-4, with D unclear. Trimming removed 5 bases from V and 7 bases from J, with 15 bases in between. This CDR3 spans 14 amino acids. CDR1 is MDHEN, CDR2 SYDVKM, per germline. CDR3 sequence (DNA): TGTGCCAGCAGTCCCGACGCCCGAAAGAACATTCAGTACTTC. It yields the protein CASSPDARKNIQYF. The whole variable domain, filled in from reference TRBV28 and TRBJ2-4, reads DVKVTQSSRYLVKRTGEKVFLECVQDMDHENMFWYRQDPGLGLRLIYFSYDVKMKEKGDIPEGYSVSREKKERFSLILESASTNQTSMYLCASSPDARKNIQYFGAGTRLSVL.

This clonotype occurred a few times. V usage is TRBV10-2 and J usage is TRBJ1-2; TRBD1 agrees at 10 bases. From germline, CDR1 is WSHSY and CDR2 SAAADI. V dropped 3 bases and J dropped 7; count of bases not matched to a gene: 2. The CDR3 consists of 13 residues. DNA of the CDR3: TGCGCCAGCAGTGATGGGACAGGGGTTGGCTACACCTTC. Its protein is CASSDGTGVGYTF.

V usage is TRBV15 and J usage is TRBJ2-4; D unclear. With 0 bases removed from V and 0 bases from J, the gap between germline ends came to 15 bases. CDR3 length: 18 residues. Germline CDR1 reads LNHNV; CDR2 reads YYDKDF (reference sequence). The CDR3 here is CATSRDRTLTLAKNIQYF. CDR3 nucleotides: TGTGCCACCAGCAGAGATCGCACCCTCACATTAGCCAAAAACATTCAGTACTTC.

V is TRBV20-1 and J is TRBJ1-1; 9 nucleotides line up with TRBD1. Per germline, CDR1 DFQATT and CDR2 SNEGSKA (reference sequence). With 3 bases clipped from V and 1 base from J, the junction kept 3 bases outside the gene matches. CDR3 size: 14 residues. The CDR3 DNA sequence: TGCAGTGCTAGCGCGGGACAGGGGAACACTGAAGCTTTCTTT. This gives the protein CSASAGQGNTEAFF.

There are many counts of this clonotype. CDR3 protein: CATDSLAGAYNEQFF. Here the CDR3 DNA reads TGTGCCACCGACTCTCTGGCGGGAGCCTACAATGAGCAGTTCTTC. The rearrangement links TRBV2 to TRBJ2-1; 7 bases agree with TRBD2. With V trimmed by 10 bases and J by 2 bases, 11 bases remained unmatched. CDR1 and CDR2 (germline): SNHLY, FYNNEI. The CDR3 has 15 amino acids.

This chain connects TRBV20-1 to TRBJ1-1, with 9 positions matching TRBD1. The germline V gene has CDR1 DFQATT and CDR2 SNEGSKA (reference sequence). The CDR3 is made up of 13 amino acids. The trim removed 5 bases at V and 5 bases at J, leaving 6 bases unmatched. CDR3 DNA sequence: TGCAGTGCTGGGGGGACAGGGAGGACTGAAGCTTTCTTT. Protein sequence: CSAGGTGRTEAFF.

This clonotype was recorded at least ten times. The rearrangement joins TRBV20-1 to TRBJ2-5, with D perhaps assigned TRBD1 or TRBD2 (5 bases each). Germline values: CDR1 DFQATT, CDR2 SNEGSKA (reference sequence). V shed 5 bases and J shed 2 bases, with 12 bases lying between them. The length of the CDR3 is 13 residues. CDR3 sequence: CSAHPGLQETQYF. CDR3 nucleotide sequence: TGCAGTGCTCACCCGGGGCTACAAGAGACCCAGTACTTC.